This T cell receptor (beta chain) was identified in a study of shared clonotypes between healthy human individuals. The table came from immunoSEQ multiplex PCR; TCRdb's copy has only in-frame clones and leaves some out. Among roughly 1,100,000 clones listed, about 75% were seen once. Whole-study results and caveats: Across a handful of donors, naive CD4 shared around 5.4%, naive CD8 around 3.5%, memory CD4 roughly 2.2%, memory CD8 0.4% to 0.5%.

Comment on this clone: Its antigen remains unknown. The same CDR3 also results from other DNA sequences found in this sample.

The sample taken for sequencing was memory CD4+ T cells sorted from blood. Subset noted: CD45RA-negative fraction. This TCR was recovered from a man in his late teens or twenties in good health.

The CDR3 DNA reads TGTGCCACCGGAGCCTCTGGGGCCAACGTCCTGACTTTC. As protein: CATGASGANVLTF. The rearrangement uses TRBV10-3 and TRBJ2-6; D gene uncertain. The V and J ends lost 10 bases and 0 bases respectively, with 7 bases between them. The germline V gene encodes CDR1 ENHRY and CDR2 SYGVKD. The CDR3 is 13 amino acids.